The 17 T cell receptor beta chains below all came from one sample that was sequenced in a study of blood T cell repertoires in COVID-19. Produced via immunoSEQ multiplex PCR; TCRdb's table is partial and in-frame only. The sample yields some 340,000 clones, less than 85% seen once. The sample taken for sequencing was peripheral blood. The receptors originated from a young woman with acute or convalescent COVID-19.

This chain joins TRBV7-9 and TRBJ2-7; TRBD1 matches 10 bases. With V trimmed by 2 bases and J by 2 bases, 3 bases remained unmatched. CDR1 is SEHNR and CDR2 is FQNEAQ in the germline V gene (reference sequence). CDR3 length: 15 residues. In DNA, the CDR3 is TGTGCCAGCAGCTTACCCGGGACAGGGGCCTACGAGCAGTACTTC. This encodes CASSLPGTGAYEQYF.

The gene calls are TRBV28 and TRBJ2-3; 7 bases fit TRBD2. The J segment lost 5 bases and the V segment lost 4 bases, leaving 15 bases of the junction unmatched. The CDR3 is 17 residues long. CDR1 and CDR2 from the germline V gene are MDHEN and SYDVKM. The CDR3 region has the DNA TGTGCCAGCAGTTCAGACCAGCGGGGCGGGGAGGGAGATACGCAGTATTTT. Its protein is CASSSDQRGGEGDTQYF.

This sequence joins TRBV5-6 and TRBJ1-1; weak D call: TRBD1 (5 bases). The CDR3 contains 13 residues. V lost 0 bases to trimming and J lost 7 bases, with 10 bases between them. In germline, CDR1 is SGHDT, CDR2 YYEEEE. CDR3 bases: TGTGCCAGCAGCTTGGCTGGGGGGAGTGAAGCTTTCTTT. Protein product: CASSLAGGSEAFF.

V gene TRBV28 combines with J gene TRBJ1-2, with 12 nucleotides matching TRBD1. Looked up from germline, CDR1 is MDHEN and CDR2 is SYDVKM. This CDR3 is 15 amino acids long. The junction had 7 bases not matched to a gene; V was cut back by 3 bases and J by 8 bases. This CDR3 is CASSLRDRGRQGYTF. Here the CDR3 DNA reads TGTGCCAGCAGTTTGAGGGACAGGGGGCGGCAGGGCTACACCTTC.

The chain carries TRBV7-2 and TRBJ1-1; possible D gene TRBD1, 6 bases. CDR1 and CDR2 (germline): SGHTA, FQGNSA. This CDR3 contains 13 residues. Trimming cost V 2 bases and J 7 bases, with 11 bases left between them. The CDR3 nucleotides read TGTGCCAGCAGCTTACGGGGGGCGCGTGAAGCTTTCTTT. It specifies CASSLRGAREAFF.

In its sample, this clone was seen once. The V and J genes are TRBV27 and TRBJ2-1; 12 bases fit TRBD2. Germline V lookup: CDR1 MNHEY, CDR2 SMNVEV (reference sequence). V lost 5 bases and J lost 4; bases outside the gene matches: 6. There are 16 residues in the CDR3. CDR3 in DNA: TGTGCCAGCAGTCCCTACGGACTAGCGGGATACAATGAGCAGTTCTTC. Residues: CASSPYGLAGYNEQFF.

The rearrangement links TRBV4-1 to TRBJ2-7; 9 bases line up with TRBD2. After removal of 2 bases from V and 0 bases from J, the junction contained 5 bases not matched to a gene. The CDR3 sequence is 16 residues long. CDR1 is MGHRA, CDR2 YSYEKL, per germline. The CDR3 DNA is TGCGCCAGCAGCCAACCTCTAGCGGGAAGCTCCTACGAGCAGTACTTC. This translates into CASSQPLAGSSYEQYF.

In nucleotides, the CDR3 is TGTGCCAGCAGTTCAGCGGGGGATCTCACAGATACGCAGTATTTT. It specifies CASSSAGDLTDTQYF. This chain joins TRBV25-1 and TRBJ2-3; 8 positions match TRBD2. Trimming took 5 bases from V and 2 from J; bases not matched to a gene: 6. Germline V gives CDR1 MGHDK, CDR2 SYGVNS. This CDR3 is built from 15 residues.

V and J are TRBV7-9 and TRBJ2-1; D not resolved. The CDR3 covers 14 residues. V was clipped by 0 bases and J by 1 base, with 4 bases between them. Germline CDR1 and CDR2: SEHNR and FQNEAQ (reference sequence). The CDR3 nucleotides are TGTGCCAGCAGCTTAGCACAGTCCTACAATGAGCAGTTCTTC. It codes for CASSLAQSYNEQFF.

V gene TRBV28 combines with J gene TRBJ1-2, with D possibly matching TRBD1 (5 bases). CDR3 length: 16 residues. Trimming left V 7 bases short and J 2 bases short, with 20 bases between. Germline V lookup: CDR1 MDHEN, CDR2 SYDVKM. CDR3 residues: CASITPSKGINYGYTF. The CDR3 DNA is TGTGCCAGCATCACACCCTCTAAGGGGATAAACTATGGCTACACCTTC.

This clone is a singleton in its sample. The chain joins TRBV5-4 to TRBJ2-1; no firm D call. CDR3 size: 16 residues. Germline CDR1 and CDR2: SGHNT and YYREEE (reference sequence). V was pared by 1 base and J by 0 bases, with 11 bases between. CDR3 sequence: CASSLPRPGSYNEQFF. The CDR3 region has the DNA TGTGCCAGCAGCTTGCCCCGTCCGGGCTCCTACAATGAGCAGTTCTTC.

J is TRBJ1-5 and V is TRBV6-5, with unresolved D. The CDR3 has 15 amino acids. CDR1 is MNHEY and CDR2 is SVGAGI in the germline V gene. Trimming shortened V by 7 bases and J by 0 bases, and 13 bases separated the two germline ends. CDR3 protein: CASKMTPDSNQPQHF. DNA for the CDR3: TGTGCCAGCAAGATGACACCTGATAGCAATCAGCCCCAGCATTTT.

The chain couples TRBV12-3 or TRBV12-4 to TRBJ1-1; 7 bases line up with TRBD1. The CDR3 sequence is 13 residues long. The trim removed 5 bases at V and 6 bases at J, leaving 6 bases unmatched. The DNA for the CDR3 is TGTGCCAGCAGTCCCTTCCAGGGGGCTGAAGCTTTCTTT. Its protein product is CASSPFQGAEAFF.

In DNA, the CDR3 is TGTGCCAGCAGCTCCCTGGACAGGGTATATGTTTGGGACGAGCAGTACTTC. Translating gives CASSSLDRVYVWDEQYF. The gene calls are TRBV7-2 and TRBJ2-7; 8 bases are shared with TRBD1. V shed 4 bases, J shed 5 bases, and the junction held 16 bases outside the gene matches. Looked up from germline, CDR1 is SGHTA and CDR2 is FQGNSA. The CDR3 is 17 amino acids.

V usage is TRBV3-1 (or the pseudogene TRBV3-2) and J usage is TRBJ1-2; D is unclear. Deletions cut 1 base from V and 4 bases from J, with 10 bases between. CDR1 and CDR2 from the germline V gene are LGHDT and YNNKEL (reference sequence). This CDR3 region has 14 residues. CDR3 protein: CASSQGPSGYGYTF. The DNA of the CDR3 is TGTGCCAGCAGCCAAGGTCCCAGCGGCTATGGCTACACCTTC.

The V and J genes are TRBV2 and TRBJ2-7; 7 bases map to TRBD1. V lost 4 bases and J lost 6; bases outside the gene matches: 9. This CDR3 is built from 14 residues. The germline gives CDR1 SNHLY, CDR2 FYNNEI. The CDR3 bases are TGTGCCAGCAGTGGTCAGGGGGACCCCAGCGAGCAGTACTTC. As protein: CASSGQGDPSEQYF.

V and J are TRBV6-5 and TRBJ2-1; 11 bases agree with TRBD2. Germline trimming cut 5 bases from V and 16 bases from J; bases unmatched to any gene: 7. The CDR3 consists of 12 residues. CDR1 is MNHEY and CDR2 is SVGAGI in the germline V gene. As DNA, the CDR3 is TGTGCCAGCAGTAAACTAGCGGGAGATCAATTCTTC. Its protein is CASSKLAGDQFF.